This T cell receptor (beta chain) was retrieved from a study of T-cell memory formation after mild COVID-19. Across the whole study: The study found TCR clusters largely donor specific.

Study-wide results and caveats: Detection of some responders pre-infection suggested pre-existing cross-reactive memory T cells participated. CD4+ contracting clones lay mainly in CM and EM, CD8+ ones in EMRA. Contracting clones from day 15 to 85 had balanced CD4/CD8; later expanders favoured CD4+.

The CDR3 is 13 amino acids. Germline assignment: CDR1 MNHNS and CDR2 SASEGT. The V end was cut by 6 bases, the J end by 0 bases, with 8 bases between. The sample holds a few counts of this clonotype. As yet, its antigen is unknown. In TCRdb, the 5' RACE reads were re-called with MiXCR into one record per CDR3 protein. The sample includes tens of thousands of distinct CDR3 sequences, 9.5% to 15% of them seen just once. The sequence came from a man between 18 and 29 years old who had mild COVID-19 (a few samples of this study predate the infection). Cell type and time point are not known. The chain has TRBV6-1 and TRBJ2-5, with D uncertain. Sequencing was carried out using PBMCs or a T cell subset sorted from them (not recorded which). The CDR3, as DNA: TGTGCCAGCAGACTGACAAACCAAGAGACCCAGTACTTC. It yields the protein CASRLTNQETQYF.